The 22 T cell receptor beta chains given below trace back to one sample, sequenced in a study of blood T cell repertoires in COVID-19. Measured with immunoSEQ multiplex PCR; TCRdb has only the in-frame clones, and not every one. The table has about 110,000 clones, roughly 85% seen once. Sequencing input: peripheral blood. Source of these receptors: a woman aged 55-70 years with acute or convalescent COVID-19.

This chain uses TRBV12-3 or TRBV12-4 with TRBJ2-7, with D unclear. The V gene lost 6 bases and the J gene lost 5 bases, with 11 bases spanning the gap. The CDR3 has 12 residues. CDR3 DNA sequence: TGTGCCAGCAGATACCAGGTAAACGAGCAGTACTTC. This sequence encodes CASRYQVNEQYF.

V gene TRBV6-5 combines with J gene TRBJ1-5, with D perhaps TRBD1 (6 bases). The germline CDR1 and CDR2 sequences are MNHEY and SVGAGI. Trimming stripped 6 bases from V and 2 bases from J, with 11 bases between. The CDR3 is 14 amino acids. The CDR3 loop is CASSRGSGNQPQHF. In DNA, the CDR3 is TGTGCCAGCAGCAGGGGTAGTGGCAATCAGCCCCAGCATTTT.

The count of this clone is one. The chain uses TRBV4-1 and TRBJ1-2; the match to TRBD1 covers 7 bases. V shed 0 bases and J 4 bases; nucleotides not matched to a gene: 11. The V gene's germline CDR1 is MGHRA and CDR2 YSYEKL. This CDR3 region has 17 residues. CDR3 nucleotide sequence: TGCGCCAGCAGCCAAGATCATACAGTTCGGGACAGCTATGGCTACACCTTC. Translation gives CASSQDHTVRDSYGYTF.

This clone occurred many times. The CDR3, as DNA: TGCGCCAGCAGCCCTACGGGACAGGAAGGGGAGCTGTTTTTT. It translates to CASSPTGQEGELFF. V usage is TRBV5-1 and J usage is TRBJ2-2; 8 bases map to TRBD1. CDR1 and CDR2 from the germline V gene are SGHRS and YFSETQ. J gave up 8 bases and V 4 bases, and 7 bases lay outside the gene matches. The CDR3 length is 14 residues.

The genes are TRBV12-3 or TRBV12-4 and TRBJ2-1; 10 nucleotides match TRBD2. This CDR3 spans 12 amino acids. With V trimmed by 5 bases and J by 12 bases, 4 bases remained unmatched. CDR3 region: CASSGLAVPQFF. The DNA of the CDR3 is TGTGCCAGCAGTGGACTAGCGGTCCCGCAGTTCTTC.

The V and J genes are TRBV18 and TRBJ1-5, with TRBD1 matching 9 bases. Trimming at V came to 3 bases and at J to 9 bases, leaving 6 bases not matched to a gene. Per germline, CDR1 KGHSH and CDR2 LQKENI. The CDR3 is made up of 14 amino acids. CDR3 DNA sequence: TGTGCCAGCTCACCCGGGACAGGGTCCCTGCCCCAGCATTTT. It yields the protein CASSPGTGSLPQHF.

This clone is a singleton in its sample. V gene TRBV19 combines with J gene TRBJ2-1; 10 bases fit TRBD2. V dropped 8 bases and J dropped 6; count of bases not matched to a gene: 4. This CDR3 has 13 amino acids. Germline V gene lookup returns CDR1 LNHDA and CDR2 SQIVND (reference sequence). This chain's CDR3 is CASQLAGRNEQFF. The CDR3 DNA reads as TGTGCCAGTCAACTAGCGGGACGCAATGAGCAGTTCTTC. Variable domain in full (rest from reference TRBV19 and TRBJ2-1): DGGITQSPKYLFRKEGQNVTLSCEQNLNHDAMYWYRQDPGQGLRLIYYSQIVNDFQKGDIAEGYSVSREKKESFPLTVTSAQKNPTAFYLCASQLAGRNEQFFGPGTRLTVL.

The chain couples TRBV5-1 to TRBJ2-7; TRBD2 matches at 7 bases. V was clipped by 5 bases and J by 2 bases; unmatched bases: 7. CDR1 is SGHRS, CDR2 YFSETQ, per germline. The CDR3 is made up of 14 amino acids. The CDR3 DNA follows: TGCGCCAGCAGTACGGCGGGAGCCACCTACGAGCAGTACTTC. This translates into CASSTAGATYEQYF.

The chain couples TRBV30 to TRBJ1-5; 8 nucleotides line up with TRBD1. This CDR3 is built from 15 residues. The trim removed 4 bases at V and 0 bases at J, leaving 5 bases unmatched. Germline-derived CDR1 and CDR2 are GTSNPN and SVGIG (reference sequence). The CDR3 region has the DNA TGTGCCTGGACACAGGGGGGGAATAGCAATCAGCCCCAGCATTTT. Protein product: CAWTQGGNSNQPQHF. The variable domain in full, with the rest retrieved from reference TRBV30 and TRBJ1-5, is SQTIHQWPATLVQPVGSPLSLECTVEGTSNPNLYWYRQAAGRGLQLLFYSVGIGQISSEVPQNLSASRPQDRQFILSSKKLLLSDSGFYLCAWTQGGNSNQPQHFGDGTRLSIL.

The genes are TRBV5-4 and TRBJ2-4; a weak D match, TRBD1 (5 bases). The CDR3 is 13 amino acids. Germline CDR1 reads SGHNT; CDR2 reads YYREEE (reference sequence). Trimming removed 8 bases at V and 4 bases at J, with 13 bases between. The CDR3 loop reads CASGLWTKNIQYF. CDR3 DNA: TGTGCCAGTGGGCTATGGACAAAAAACATTCAGTACTTC.

This clone was recorded a few times. The rearrangement links TRBV5-1 to TRBJ2-7; a weak D match, TRBD1 (6 bases). The germline CDR1 and CDR2 sequences are SGHRS and YFSETQ. The V gene lost 3 bases and the J gene lost 6 bases, with 7 bases spanning the gap. The CDR3 consists of 11 residues. CDR3 region: CASSSGVEQYF. In DNA, the CDR3 is TGCGCCAGCAGCTCAGGGGTCGAGCAGTACTTC.

The rearrangement uses TRBV24-1 and TRBJ2-2, with TRBD1 matching over 8 bases. CDR3 length equals 17 residues. Germline V gene sequence: CDR1 KGHDR, CDR2 SFDVKD. The V and J ends lost 3 bases and 5 bases, in that order; junction bases with no gene match: 10. The CDR3 spells CATSDPGGQGKTGELFF. The CDR3 DNA reads as TGTGCCACCAGTGATCCGGGCGGACAGGGAAAAACCGGGGAGCTGTTTTTT.

This clone was detected only a few times. The rearrangement joins TRBV4-1 to TRBJ2-5; tentative D call: TRBD2 (5 bases). There are 13 residues in the CDR3. Germline V gene sequence: CDR1 MGHRA, CDR2 YSYEKL. The ends were cut back, 8 bases at V and 5 bases at J, with 15 bases in the middle. This CDR3 is CASGRLIGETQYF. CDR3 in DNA: TGCGCCAGCGGGAGACTGATCGGGGAGACCCAGTACTTC.

This clone was detected many times. The CDR3 loop reads CASSSGTGVNTIYF. CDR3 bases: TGTGCCAGCAGCTCCGGGACAGGGGTAAACACCATATATTTT. V is TRBV28 and J is TRBJ1-3; TRBD1 matches 10 bases. Germline V gene data show CDR1 as MDHEN and CDR2 as SYDVKM. J gave up 6 bases and V 6 bases, and 5 bases lay outside the gene matches. This CDR3 region has 14 residues.

This clone has only one observation. CDR3 region: CASSVYRGDTEAFF. The DNA for the CDR3 is TGTGCCAGCAGTGTTTACAGGGGGGACACTGAAGCTTTCTTT. This sequence joins TRBV2 and TRBJ1-1; 8 bases are shared with TRBD1. This CDR3 is built from 14 residues. CDR1 SNHLY and CDR2 FYNNEI come from the germline V gene. V gave up 4 bases and J gave up 3 bases; unmatched junction bases: 4.

This chain joins TRBV18 and TRBJ1-1; possibly TRBD1 for D (6 bases). The germline CDR1 and CDR2 sequences are KGHSH and LQKENI. The CDR3 is 13 amino acids. The ends were cut back, 1 base at V and 11 bases at J, with 14 bases in the middle. CDR3 in DNA: TGTGCCAGCTCACCACAGGCGGAGAGGGGGGCTTTCTTT. Translated: CASSPQAERGAFF. Drawing the rest from reference TRBV18 and TRBJ1-1, the complete variable domain is NAGVMQNPRHLVRRRGQEARLRCSPMKGHSHVYWYRQLPEEGLKFMVYLQKENIIDESGMPKERFSAEFPKEGPSILRIQQVVRGDSAAYFCASSPQAERGAFFGQGTRLTVV.

The chain links TRBV2 to TRBJ1-3, with D maybe TRBD1 (6 bases). Looked up from germline, CDR1 is SNHLY and CDR2 is FYNNEI. V was trimmed by 6 bases and J by 8 bases, leaving 14 bases between them. The CDR3 runs to 13 residues. Here the CDR3 DNA reads TGTGCCAGCAGCCCCAGAGGGGGGGACACCATATATTTT. Its translation is CASSPRGGDTIYF.

The chain uses TRBV18 and TRBJ1-1, with D hard to call. Trimming pared 1 base from V and 1 base from J, leaving 10 bases between. CDR1 and CDR2 from the germline V gene are KGHSH and LQKENI. This CDR3 has 15 amino acids. The CDR3 nucleotides read TGTGCCAGCTCACCACATTCTCCAGGGAACACTGAAGCTTTCTTT. It specifies CASSPHSPGNTEAFF. The full variable domain, its missing parts supplied by reference TRBV18 and TRBJ1-1, is NAGVMQNPRHLVRRRGQEARLRCSPMKGHSHVYWYRQLPEEGLKFMVYLQKENIIDESGMPKERFSAEFPKEGPSILRIQQVVRGDSAAYFCASSPHSPGNTEAFFGQGTRLTVV.

This clone has a single count. The rearrangement joins TRBV6-5 to TRBJ2-3; D possibly corresponds to TRBD2 (6 bases). CDR3 length: 12 amino acids. The germline CDR1 and CDR2 sequences are MNHEY and SVGAGI. The germline V and J ends were trimmed by 5 bases and 6 bases, with 9 bases remaining between them. The CDR3 loop is CASSRLADTQYF. CDR3 DNA: TGTGCCAGCAGTCGCCTAGCGGATACGCAGTATTTT.

The J gene is TRBJ2-1, the V gene TRBV24-1; no definite D call. Trimming removed 4 bases at V and 0 bases at J, with 6 bases between. Germline lookup yields CDR1 KGHDR and CDR2 SFDVKD. The CDR3 is made up of 14 amino acids. CDR3 sequence reads: CATSDASSYNEQFF. The CDR3 nucleotides read TGTGCCACCAGTGACGCTAGCTCCTACAATGAGCAGTTCTTC.

The rearrangement joins TRBV6-1 to TRBJ2-2; no reliable D call. The CDR3 is 13 amino acids. V gave up 1 base and J gave up 8 bases, with 8 bases separating them. Germline assignment: CDR1 MNHNS and CDR2 SASEGT. The CDR3, as DNA: TGTGCCAGCAGTGAAGTGATCCGGGGGGAGCTGTTTTTT. The encoded protein is CASSEVIRGELFF.

The V call is TRBV7-2, the J call TRBJ2-2; 8 bases agree with TRBD1. The germline CDR1 and CDR2 sequences are SGHTA and FQGNSA. V lost 5 bases to trimming and J lost 3 bases; unmatched junction nucleotides: 8. CDR3 size: 16 residues. CDR3 DNA: TGTGCCAGCAGCAAGGACAGGGCGTTCGACACCGGGGAGCTGTTTTTT. Amino acid sequence: CASSKDRAFDTGELFF.